The clone carrying this TCR beta chain came up many times. The CDR3 contains 13 residues. Germline assignment: CDR1 MNHEY and CDR2 SVGAGI. V was pared by 6 bases and J by 9 bases, with 4 bases of the junction left unmatched. This sample was taken from a study of neurological immune-mediated disorders. TCRdb itself ran the 5' RACE reads through MiXCR, one entry per CDR3 protein. The table shows about 39,000 distinct CDR3 sequences, with 7% to 8.5% occurring only once. V usage is TRBV6-5 and J usage is TRBJ1-6; 8 bases align to TRBD1. The source of this sequence is a man aged 45-65 years in good health. The sequencing sample was made of CD4+ T cells from blood. In nucleotides, the CDR3 is TGTGCCAGCAGCCTCGACAGGGGTTCACCCCTCCACTTT. This codes for CASSLDRGSPLHF.